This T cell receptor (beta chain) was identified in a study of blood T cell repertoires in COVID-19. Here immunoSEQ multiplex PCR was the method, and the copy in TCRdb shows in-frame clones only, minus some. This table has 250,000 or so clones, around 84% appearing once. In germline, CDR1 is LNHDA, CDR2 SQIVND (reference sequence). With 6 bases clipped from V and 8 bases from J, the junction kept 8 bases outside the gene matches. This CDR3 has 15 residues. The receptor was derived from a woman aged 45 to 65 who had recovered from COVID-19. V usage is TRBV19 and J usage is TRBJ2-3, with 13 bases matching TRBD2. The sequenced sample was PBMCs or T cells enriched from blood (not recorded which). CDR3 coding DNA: TGTGCCAGTAGCATACGGACTAGCGGGAGAGGTACGCAGTATTTT. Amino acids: CASSIRTSGRGTQYF.